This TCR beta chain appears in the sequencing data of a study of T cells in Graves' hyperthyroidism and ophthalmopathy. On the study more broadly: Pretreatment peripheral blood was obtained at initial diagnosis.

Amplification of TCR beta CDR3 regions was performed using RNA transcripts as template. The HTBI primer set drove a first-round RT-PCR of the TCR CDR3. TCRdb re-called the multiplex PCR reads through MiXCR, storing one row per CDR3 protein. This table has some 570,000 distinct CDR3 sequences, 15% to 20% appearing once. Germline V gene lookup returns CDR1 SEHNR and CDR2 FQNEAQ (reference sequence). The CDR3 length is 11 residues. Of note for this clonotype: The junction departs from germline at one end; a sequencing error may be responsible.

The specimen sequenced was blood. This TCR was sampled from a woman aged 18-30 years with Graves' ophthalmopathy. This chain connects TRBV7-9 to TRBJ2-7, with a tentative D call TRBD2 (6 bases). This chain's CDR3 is CASSVDYGQYF. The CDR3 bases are TGTGCCAGCAGTGTGGACTACGGGCAGTACTTC.